Listed below are T cell receptor beta chains from one sample, sequenced in a study of blood T cell repertoires in COVID-19. Assay used: immunoSEQ multiplex PCR; TCRdb lists only in-frame clones, some missing. The sample holds some 300,000 clones, under 90% seen once. The sequenced sample consisted of peripheral blood. The source is a woman under 40 with COVID-19, enrolled during active disease. Both conserved end residues are part of each CDR3. A D gene is named only where the DNA matches it firmly. Clone size is shown for a subset of rows, as once, few, many or a class of expanded clone.

D: TRBD1
J: TRBJ1-1
size: NA
V: TRBV18
DNA: TGTGCCAGCTCACCACCGGGGACAGGGAACACTGAAGCTTTCTTT
CDR3: CASSPPGTGNTEAFF

D: NA
J: TRBJ2-3
size: NA
V: TRBV15
DNA: TGTGCCACCAGCAGGGTGCCGGGACTTGGGAACACAGATACGCAGTATTTT
CDR3: CATSRVPGLGNTDTQYF

D: NA
J: TRBJ2-1
size: NA
V: TRBV21-1
DNA: TGTGCCAGCAGAACCCGACGAGGGCAGGAAAACAATGAGCAGTTCTTC
CDR3: CASRTRRGQENNEQFF

D: TRBD2
J: TRBJ2-7
size: NA
V: TRBV19
DNA: TGTGCCAGTAGTAAGACCCGGGACTACTCCTACGAGCAGTACTTC
CDR3: CASSKTRDYSYEQYF

D: NA
J: TRBJ2-7
size: NA
V: TRBV7-2
DNA: TGTGCCAGCAGCTTGGGGGGACCTACCTACGAGCAGTACTTC
CDR3: CASSLGGPTYEQYF

D: TRBD1
J: TRBJ1-1
size: NA
V: TRBV9
DNA: TGTGCCAGCAGCGTTCGACAGGGAAGTAACACTGAAGCTTTCTTT
CDR3: CASSVRQGSNTEAFF

D: TRBD2
J: TRBJ2-1
size: NA
V: TRBV20-1
DNA: TGCAGTGCTAGTCAGCGGGGAGCAGGGGAGCAGTTCTTC
CDR3: CSASQRGAGEQFF

D: NA
J: TRBJ1-2
size: NA
V: TRBV6-5
DNA: TGTGCCAGCAGTTACTTGGGGGGCTATGGCTACACCTTC
CDR3: CASSYLGGYGYTF

D: NA
J: TRBJ1-2
size: once
V: TRBV6-4
DNA: TGTGCCAGCAGCCCAGGGCTTTGGTATGGCTACACCTTC
CDR3: CASSPGLWYGYTF

D: NA
J: TRBJ1-1
size: NA
V: TRBV18
DNA: TGTGCCAGCTCCCTCATGGACGGAGGGTTGAACACTGAAGCTTTCTTT
CDR3: CASSLMDGGLNTEAFF

D: NA
J: TRBJ2-7
size: NA
V: TRBV1
DNA: TGCACCAGCCCCGGCGAGGGCCACTACGAGCAGTACTTC
CDR3: CTSPGEGHYEQYF

D: NA
J: TRBJ1-2
size: once
V: TRBV27
DNA: TGTGCCAGCAGTTCCAGGACACTACTCACGGATGGCTACACCTTC
CDR3: CASSSRTLLTDGYTF

D: TRBD2
J: TRBJ2-4
size: NA
V: TRBV5-1
DNA: TGCGCCAGCAGCGGGAGCGGGGGGCGGGCCAAAAACATTCAGTACTTC
CDR3: CASSGSGGRAKNIQYF

D: NA
J: TRBJ1-2
size: NA
V: TRBV19
DNA: TGTGCCAGTAGTGTACAGGGTGTCTATGGCTACACCTTC
CDR3: CASSVQGVYGYTF

D: NA
J: TRBJ1-5
size: NA
V: TRBV7-2
DNA: TGTGCCAGCAGCTTAGGTGGAGGCAATCAGCCCCAGCATTTT
CDR3: CASSLGGGNQPQHF

D: TRBD1
J: TRBJ1-5
size: NA
V: TRBV30
DNA: TGTGCCTGCCGGGACAGCCTCAATCAGCCCCAGCATTTT
CDR3: CACRDSLNQPQHF

D: TRBD1
J: TRBJ2-7
size: NA
V: TRBV5-5
DNA: TGTGCCAGCAGCCCTACAGGGGGCGCTTACGAGCAGTACTTC
CDR3: CASSPTGGAYEQYF

D: NA
J: TRBJ1-2
size: NA
V: TRBV4-3
DNA: TGCGCCAGCAGCCAAGATCGGGGGGCGAACTATGGCTACACCTTC
CDR3: CASSQDRGANYGYTF

D: NA
J: TRBJ2-4
size: once
V: TRBV5-8
DNA: TGTGCCAGCAGTATATCAGGGATCGGGTACTTC
CDR3: CASSISGIGYF

D: TRBD1
J: TRBJ1-1
size: NA
V: TRBV7-2
DNA: TGTGCCAGCAGCTTAGCGGGGACAGGGGCCTTGAACACTGAAGCTTTCTTT
CDR3: CASSLAGTGALNTEAFF

D: TRBD2
J: TRBJ2-7
size: NA
V: TRBV24-1
DNA: TGTGCCACCAGCACGGGGGGATCGGTACTGTACTTC
CDR3: CATSTGGSVLYF

D: TRBD1
J: TRBJ1-2
size: NA
V: TRBV5-6
DNA: TGTGCCAGCAGCCTGGACAGGGTAACCTTCCTCTATGGCTACACCTTC
CDR3: CASSLDRVTFLYGYTF

D: NA
J: TRBJ1-1
size: NA
V: TRBV21-1
DNA: TGTGCCAGCAGCAAGGGACTCTCTTGGGGAGGCACTGAAGCTTTCTTT
CDR3: CASSKGLSWGGTEAFF

D: TRBD1
J: TRBJ2-1
size: NA
V: TRBV3-1/TRBV3-2
DNA: TGTGCCAGCAGCCAAGATAAGGGGGCCTCCTACAATGAGCAGTTCTTC
CDR3: CASSQDKGASYNEQFF

D: NA
J: TRBJ1-4
size: NA
V: TRBV18
DNA: TGTGCCAGCTCACCGGCAGGGGCGGATGAAAAACTGTTTTTT
CDR3: CASSPAGADEKLFF